The present T cell receptor beta chain was sequenced within a study of blood T cell repertoires in COVID-19. Study information: Collection of acute and convalescent COVID-19 samples took place in the United States, Italy and Spain. In each case, the material was cDNA or gDNA derived from T cells, B-cell-depleted T cells, or PBMCs.

Original methodology: It was from reference gene primer amplification that nucleated cell counts were estimated. Produced via immunoSEQ multiplex PCR; TCRdb's table is partial and in-frame only. V, J and clone size reflect that table, while D and trimming were determined from the DNA. The sample shows some 150,000 clones, about 85% of them seen only once. Germline CDR1 and CDR2: LNHDA and SQIVND (reference sequence). V was pared by 3 bases and J by 8 bases, with 19 bases between. This CDR3 has 15 amino acids. The sample consisted of peripheral blood. This TCR was recovered from a man aged 35 to 55 with acute or convalescent COVID-19. The chain is built from TRBV19 and TRBJ1-2; D remains ambiguous. CDR3 nucleotide sequence: TGTGCCAGTAGTATGGTGGGGTCGTCGGGGTACGGCTACACCTTC. Protein product: CASSMVGSSGYGYTF.